The 5 T cell receptor beta chains presented below share a single source sample, sequenced in a study of blood T cell repertoires in COVID-19. This table comes from immunoSEQ multiplex PCR, and its TCRdb copy is limited to in-frame clones, with some not included. The sample holds under 300,000 clones, about 86% seen once. The sample consisted of PBMCs or T cells enriched from blood (not recorded which). Source of these receptors: a man over 45 who had recovered from COVID-19.

For the CDR3, the DNA is TGTGCCAGCAGGCCGGGATCAACTAATGAAAAACTGTTTTTT. Translating gives CASRPGSTNEKLFF. J is TRBJ1-4 and V is TRBV6-5; D gene uncertain. Trimming left V 6 bases short and J 0 bases short, with 8 bases between. CDR1 MNHEY and CDR2 SVGAGI come from the germline V gene. The CDR3 is made up of 14 amino acids.

The chain combines TRBV12-5 with TRBJ2-2; D is uncertain. Trimming removed 6 bases at V and 3 bases at J, with 14 bases between. Germline loops: CDR1 LGHNT, CDR2 FRNRAP. The CDR3 is made up of 15 amino acids. For the CDR3, the DNA is TGTGCTAGTGGACGCTCGACTGGCGACACCGGGGAGCTGTTTTTT. This encodes CASGRSTGDTGELFF.

In this sample, this clone turned up a few times. This sequence joins TRBV27 and TRBJ1-1; TRBD1 matches 7 bases. The germline V gene encodes CDR1 MNHEY and CDR2 SMNVEV (reference sequence). The CDR3 sequence is 17 residues long. The junction had 17 bases not matched to a gene; V was cut back by 8 bases and J by 2 bases. Written as DNA, the CDR3 is TGTGCCAGCGGTAAACAACAGGGGCGGAGGGGAAACACTGAAGCTTTCTTT. It yields the protein CASGKQQGRRGNTEAFF.

The chain combines TRBV5-4 with TRBJ2-7, with D possibly TRBD1 on 5 matching bases. The length of the CDR3 is 14 residues. The V gene's germline CDR1 is SGHNT and CDR2 YYREEE (reference sequence). The germline V and J ends were trimmed by 0 bases and 3 bases, with 10 bases remaining between them. The CDR3 protein is CASSLEVQGYEQYF. DNA for the CDR3: TGTGCCAGCAGCTTGGAAGTGCAGGGCTACGAGCAGTACTTC.

This rearrangement joins TRBV7-2 to TRBJ2-1; the D is unclear. V lost 1 base to trimming and J lost 6 bases, with 7 bases between them. The CDR3 contains 13 residues. The V gene's germline CDR1 is SGHTA and CDR2 FQGNSA. CDR3 protein: CASSLGQPNEQFF. The CDR3 DNA follows: TGTGCCAGCAGCTTAGGGCAACCCAATGAGCAGTTCTTC.